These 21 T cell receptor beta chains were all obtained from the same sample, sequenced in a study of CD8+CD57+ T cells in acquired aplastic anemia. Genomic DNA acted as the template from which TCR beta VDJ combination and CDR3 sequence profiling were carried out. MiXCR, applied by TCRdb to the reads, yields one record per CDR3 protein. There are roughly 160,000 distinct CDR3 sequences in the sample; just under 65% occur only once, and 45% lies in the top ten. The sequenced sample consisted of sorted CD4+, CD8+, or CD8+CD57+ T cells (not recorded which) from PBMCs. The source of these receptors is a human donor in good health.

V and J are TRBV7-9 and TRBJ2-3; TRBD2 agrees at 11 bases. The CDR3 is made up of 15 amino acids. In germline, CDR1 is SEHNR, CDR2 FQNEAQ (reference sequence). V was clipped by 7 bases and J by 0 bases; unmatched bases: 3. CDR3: CASKIAGGSTDTQYF. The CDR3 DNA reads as TGTGCCAGCAAGATAGCGGGGGGGAGCACAGATACGCAGTATTTT.

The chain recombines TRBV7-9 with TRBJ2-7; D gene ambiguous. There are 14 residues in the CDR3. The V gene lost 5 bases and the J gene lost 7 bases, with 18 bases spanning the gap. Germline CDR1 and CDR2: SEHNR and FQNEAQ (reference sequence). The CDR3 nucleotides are TGTGCCAGCAGCCTTCGACCACCTAGTTCGGAGCAGTACTTC. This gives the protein CASSLRPPSSEQYF.

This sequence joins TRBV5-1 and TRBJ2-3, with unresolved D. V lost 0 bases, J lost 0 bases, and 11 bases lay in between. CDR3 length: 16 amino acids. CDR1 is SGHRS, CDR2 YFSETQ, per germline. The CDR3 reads CASSLATVFSTDTQYF. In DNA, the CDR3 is TGCGCCAGCAGCTTGGCAACAGTTTTTAGCACAGATACGCAGTATTTT.

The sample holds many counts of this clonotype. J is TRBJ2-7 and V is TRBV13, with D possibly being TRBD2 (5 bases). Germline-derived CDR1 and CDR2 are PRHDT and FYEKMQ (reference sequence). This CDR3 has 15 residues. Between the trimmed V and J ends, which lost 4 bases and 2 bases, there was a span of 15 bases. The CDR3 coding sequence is TGTGCCAGCAGCTCGTCTGGGCACGGGACCTACGAGCAGTACTTC. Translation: CASSSSGHGTYEQYF.

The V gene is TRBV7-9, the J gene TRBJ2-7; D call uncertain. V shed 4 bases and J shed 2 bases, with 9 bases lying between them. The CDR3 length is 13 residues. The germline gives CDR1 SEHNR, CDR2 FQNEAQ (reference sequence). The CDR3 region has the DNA TGTGCCAGCAGCTCCGGGCATACCTACGAGCAGTACTTC. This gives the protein CASSSGHTYEQYF.

The CDR3 spells CATSRDFQGAYEQYF. The CDR3 nucleotides are TGTGCCACCAGCAGAGATTTTCAGGGTGCCTACGAGCAGTACTTC. V and J are TRBV15 and TRBJ2-7; weak D call: TRBD1 (5 bases). V lost 0 bases, J lost 2 bases, and 11 bases lay in between. The CDR3 covers 15 residues. Germline V lookup: CDR1 LNHNV, CDR2 YYDKDF (reference sequence).

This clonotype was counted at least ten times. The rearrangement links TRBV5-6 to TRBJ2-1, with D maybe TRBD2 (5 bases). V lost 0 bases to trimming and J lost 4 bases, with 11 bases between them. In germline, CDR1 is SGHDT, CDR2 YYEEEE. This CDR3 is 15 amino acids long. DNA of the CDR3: TGTGCCAGCAGCTTGGGGCTAGCAGAGTACAATGAGCAGTTCTTC. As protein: CASSLGLAEYNEQFF.

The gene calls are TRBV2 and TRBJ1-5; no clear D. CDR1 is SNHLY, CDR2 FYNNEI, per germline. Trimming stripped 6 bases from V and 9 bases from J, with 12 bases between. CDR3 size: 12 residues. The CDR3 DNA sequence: TGTGCCAGCAGCCAAAATGGGCGGCCCCAGCATTTT. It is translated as CASSQNGRPQHF.

The CDR3 nucleotides read TGCAGTGCTAGATTCCAGGGGTACTATGGCTACACCTTC. Protein: CSARFQGYYGYTF. The chain uses TRBV20-1 and TRBJ1-2; D is possibly TRBD1 (6 bases). There are 13 residues in the CDR3. CDR1 and CDR2 (germline): DFQATT, SNEGSKA (reference sequence). Trimming cost V 2 bases and J 3 bases, with 10 bases left between them.

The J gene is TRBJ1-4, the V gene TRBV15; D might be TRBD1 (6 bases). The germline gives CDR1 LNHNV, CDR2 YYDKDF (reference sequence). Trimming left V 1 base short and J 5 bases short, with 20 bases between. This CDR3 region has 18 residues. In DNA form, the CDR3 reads TGTGCCACCAGCAGAGGAGGGGGGGCCGGGGGACGAAATGAAAAACTGTTTTTT. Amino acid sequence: CATSRGGGAGGRNEKLFF.

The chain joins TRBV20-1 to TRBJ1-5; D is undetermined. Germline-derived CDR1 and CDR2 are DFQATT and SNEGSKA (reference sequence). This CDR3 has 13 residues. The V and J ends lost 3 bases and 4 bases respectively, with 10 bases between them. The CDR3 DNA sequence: TGCAGTGCTAGGTGGATGCTTAATCAGCCCCAGCATTTT. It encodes CSARWMLNQPQHF.

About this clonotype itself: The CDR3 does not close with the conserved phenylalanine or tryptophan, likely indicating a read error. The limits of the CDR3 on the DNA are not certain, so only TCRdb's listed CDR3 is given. CDR3 protein: CASSQDRGLAGNEQSL. The V gene is TRBV4-3, the J gene TRBJ2-1; whether TRBD2, the table's D call, matches the DNA was not checked. The CDR3 region is 16 residues in length, termini included. Germline CDR1 LGHNA, CDR2 YSLEER.

CDR3 loop: CALGQGDYEQYF. DNA of the CDR3: TGCGCCTTAGGACAGGGAGACTACGAGCAGTACTTC. This chain uses TRBV20-1 with TRBJ2-7, with 8 bases that match TRBD1. The CDR3 spans 12 residues. Germline values: CDR1 DFQATT, CDR2 SNEGSKA (reference sequence).

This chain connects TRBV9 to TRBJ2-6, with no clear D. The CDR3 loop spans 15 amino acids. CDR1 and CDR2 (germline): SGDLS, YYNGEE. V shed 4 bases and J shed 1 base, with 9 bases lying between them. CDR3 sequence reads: CASSQAGSGANVLTF. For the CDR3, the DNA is TGTGCCAGCAGCCAAGCCGGGTCTGGGGCCAACGTCCTGACTTTC.

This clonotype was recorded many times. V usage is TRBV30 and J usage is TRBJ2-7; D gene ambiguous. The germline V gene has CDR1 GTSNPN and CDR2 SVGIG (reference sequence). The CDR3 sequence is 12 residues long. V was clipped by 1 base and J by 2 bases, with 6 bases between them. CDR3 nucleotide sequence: TGTGCCTGGAGTGAAATCACCTACGAGCAGTACTTC. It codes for CAWSEITYEQYF.

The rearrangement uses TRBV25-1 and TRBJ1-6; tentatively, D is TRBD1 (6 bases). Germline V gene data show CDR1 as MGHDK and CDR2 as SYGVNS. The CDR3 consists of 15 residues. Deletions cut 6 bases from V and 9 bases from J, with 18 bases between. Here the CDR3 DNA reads TGTGCCAGCAGCCCCGTACAGGGAGCATTTTCACCCCTCCACTTT. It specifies CASSPVQGAFSPLHF.

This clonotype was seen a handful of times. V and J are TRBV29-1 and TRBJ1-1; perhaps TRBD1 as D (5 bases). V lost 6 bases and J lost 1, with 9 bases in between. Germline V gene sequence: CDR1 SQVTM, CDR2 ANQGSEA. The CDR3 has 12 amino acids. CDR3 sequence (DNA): TGCAGCGTGGACACAGGGAACACTGAAGCTTTCTTT. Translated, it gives CSVDTGNTEAFF.

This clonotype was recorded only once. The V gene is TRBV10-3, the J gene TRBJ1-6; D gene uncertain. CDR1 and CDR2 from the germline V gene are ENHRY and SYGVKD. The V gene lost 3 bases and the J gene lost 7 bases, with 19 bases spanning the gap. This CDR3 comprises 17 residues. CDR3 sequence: CAISDYGRPLDNSPLHF. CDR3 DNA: TGTGCCATCAGTGATTATGGGAGACCTCTGGACAATTCACCCCTCCACTTT.

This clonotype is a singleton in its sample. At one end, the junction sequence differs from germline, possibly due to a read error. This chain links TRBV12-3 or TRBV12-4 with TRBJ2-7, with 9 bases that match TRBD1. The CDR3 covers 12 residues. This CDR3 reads CASSNPGTGNRF. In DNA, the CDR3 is TGTGCCAGCAGTAACCCCGGGACAGGGAACCGGTTC.

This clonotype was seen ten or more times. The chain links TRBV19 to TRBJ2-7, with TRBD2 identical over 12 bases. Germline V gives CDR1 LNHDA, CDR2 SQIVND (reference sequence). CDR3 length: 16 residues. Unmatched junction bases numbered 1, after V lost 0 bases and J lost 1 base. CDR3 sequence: CASSIDGTSGSYEQYF. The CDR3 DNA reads TGTGCCAGTAGTATAGATGGGACTAGCGGGTCCTACGAGCAGTACTTC.

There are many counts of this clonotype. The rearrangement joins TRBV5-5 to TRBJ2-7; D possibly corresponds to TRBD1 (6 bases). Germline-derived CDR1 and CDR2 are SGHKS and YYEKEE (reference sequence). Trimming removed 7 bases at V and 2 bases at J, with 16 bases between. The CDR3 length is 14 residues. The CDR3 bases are TGTGCCAGCCGGCTACAGGGACGCCCCTACGAGCAGTACTTC. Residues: CASRLQGRPYEQYF.